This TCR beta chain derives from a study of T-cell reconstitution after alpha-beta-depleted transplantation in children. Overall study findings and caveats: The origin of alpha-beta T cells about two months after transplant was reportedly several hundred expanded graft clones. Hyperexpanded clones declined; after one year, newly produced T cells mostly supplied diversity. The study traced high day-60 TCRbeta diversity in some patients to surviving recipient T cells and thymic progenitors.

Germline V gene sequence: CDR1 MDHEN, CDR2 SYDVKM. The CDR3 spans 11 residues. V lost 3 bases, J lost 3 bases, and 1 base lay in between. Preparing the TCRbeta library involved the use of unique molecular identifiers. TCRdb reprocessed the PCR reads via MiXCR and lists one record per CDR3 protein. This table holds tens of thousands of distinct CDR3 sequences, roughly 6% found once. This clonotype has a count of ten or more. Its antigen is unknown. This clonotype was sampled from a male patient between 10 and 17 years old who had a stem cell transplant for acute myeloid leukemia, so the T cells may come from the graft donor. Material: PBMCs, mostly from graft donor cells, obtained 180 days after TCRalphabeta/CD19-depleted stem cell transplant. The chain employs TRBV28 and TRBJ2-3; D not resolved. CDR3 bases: TGTGCCAGCAGTTTTACAGATACGCAGTATTTT. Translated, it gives CASSFTDTQYF.